This is a list of T cell receptor beta chains from one sample in a study of blood T cell repertoires in COVID-19. The repertoire was sequenced with immunoSEQ multiplex PCR; TCRdb's copy has only in-frame clones and lacks some. This sample carries 300,000 to 500,000 clones, roughly 88% of them seen once, and the ten largest clones take around 0.97%. The sample was PBMCs or T cells enriched from blood (not recorded which). These receptors were taken from a woman aged 25 to 39 with acute COVID-19. CDR3s include the opening cysteine and the closing phenylalanine or tryptophan. The D gene is left open where the match is weak. Expanded clones get a size class; other rows say once, few or many, or leave the size out.

clone size,J gene,V gene,D gene,CDR3 protein,CDR3 DNA
.,TRBJ2-1,TRBV7-2,.,CASSPDYEQFF,TGTGCCAGCAGCCCCGACTACGAGCAGTTCTTC
once,TRBJ2-7,TRBV7-9,.,CASSLAGGYEQYF,TGTGCCAGCAGCTTAGCGGGGGGCTACGAGCAGTACTTC
once,TRBJ2-7,TRBV5-1,.,CASSPSSGSVAYEQYF,TGCGCCAGCAGCCCTAGCTCAGGATCTGTGGCGTACGAGCAGTACTTC
.,TRBJ2-3,TRBV27,TRBD2,CASTTLAGGQYF,TGTGCCAGCACCACCCTAGCGGGGGGGCAGTATTTT
.,TRBJ2-1,TRBV11-2,TRBD2,CASSLAASGTFEQFF,TGTGCCAGCAGCTTGGCGGCTAGCGGGACGTTCGAGCAGTTCTTC
.,TRBJ1-5,TRBV24-1,.,CATSQSQGYSNQPQHF,TGTGCCACCAGCCAATCACAGGGTTATAGCAATCAGCCCCAGCATTTT
.,TRBJ1-1,TRBV15,.,CATGPGGTNTEAFF,TGTGCCACGGGACCTGGGGGCACGAACACTGAAGCTTTCTTT
.,TRBJ2-2,TRBV24-1,TRBD2,CATSDRTSAGELFF,TGTGCCACCAGTGACCGAACTAGCGCCGGGGAGCTGTTTTTT
.,TRBJ1-2,TRBV29-1,TRBD1,CSVDDFLTGGAPGF,TGCAGCGTAGACGATTTCCTGACAGGGGGCGCTCCGGGCTTC
once,TRBJ1-6,TRBV10-3,TRBD1,CAISKGTGNNSPLHF,TGTGCCATCAGTAAAGGGACAGGGAATAATTCACCCCTCCACTTT
.,TRBJ1-1,TRBV7-9,.,CASRFGGSINTEAFF,TGTGCCAGCAGATTTGGGGGGTCGATAAACACTGAAGCTTTCTTT
.,TRBJ2-3,TRBV3-1/TRBV3-2,TRBD2,CASSSRTSGGAVTDTQYF,TGTGCCAGCAGCTCTCGGACTAGCGGGGGGGCAGTGACAGATACGCAGTATTTT
.,TRBJ2-7,TRBV9,.,CASSVGGYSYEQYF,TGTGCCAGCAGCGTCGGCGGGTACTCCTACGAGCAGTACTTC
once,TRBJ2-3,TRBV7-8,.,CASSPTIDTQYF,TGTGCCAGCAGCCCAACAATAGATACGCAGTATTTT
.,TRBJ1-5,TRBV12-5,TRBD1,CASGTGTGYNQPQHF,TGTGCTAGTGGTACCGGGACAGGTTATAATCAGCCCCAGCATTTT
.,TRBJ2-7,TRBV18,TRBD1,CASSPGTGTSYEQYF,TGTGCCAGCTCACCGGGGACAGGGACCTCCTACGAGCAGTACTTC
.,TRBJ2-2,TRBV14,TRBD2,CASSLRGTSRNTGELFF,TGTGCCAGCAGCCTAAGAGGGACTAGCAGGAACACCGGGGAGCTGTTTTTT